What follows are 31 T cell receptor beta chains derived from one specimen sequenced in a study of T cell responses to AZD1222 COVID-19 vaccine. Sequencing used immunoSEQ multiplex PCR; TCRdb keeps in-frame clones, though not all of them. The sample records just under 150,000 clones, more than 70% being singletons. Material: peripheral blood, obtained 28 days after the second AZD1222 dose. The origin of the receptors is an adult who received the AZD1222 COVID-19 vaccine.

The V call is TRBV9, the J call TRBJ2-5; D assignment may be TRBD1 or TRBD2 (5 bases each). Trimming stripped 1 base from V and 5 bases from J, with 18 bases between. This CDR3 is built from 16 residues. CDR1 is SGDLS, CDR2 YYNGEE, per germline. In DNA form, the CDR3 reads TGTGCCAGCAGCGTAACTCGGGACCAAGTTGACGAGACCCAGTACTTC. This translates into CASSVTRDQVDETQYF.

The J gene is TRBJ1-3, the V gene TRBV12-3 or TRBV12-4; D gene unclear. Trimming took off 1 base at V and 7 bases at J, with 5 bases between the two ends. This CDR3 contains 12 residues. The CDR3 spells CASSLVRNTIYF. The CDR3 DNA is TGTGCCAGCAGTTTAGTGAGGAACACCATATATTTT.

The rearrangement joins TRBV29-1 to TRBJ1-3; D call uncertain. The ends were cut back, 5 bases at V and 0 bases at J, with 11 bases in the middle. CDR3 length equals 14 residues. Germline-derived CDR1 and CDR2 are SQVTM and ANQGSEA. The CDR3 DNA follows: TGCAGCGTTTTGAACCCTCTCTCTGGAAACACCATATATTTT. It translates to CSVLNPLSGNTIYF.

V usage is TRBV10-3 and J usage is TRBJ2-2; 13 bases are shared with TRBD2. J was trimmed by 5 bases and V by 11 bases; bases with no gene match: 8. CDR1 is ENHRY, CDR2 SYGVKD, per germline. The CDR3 runs 15 residues. The CDR3, as DNA: TGTGCCTCCAGCGGACTAGCGGGAGATACCGGGGAGCTGTTTTTT. This codes for CASSGLAGDTGELFF.

This chain links TRBV15 with TRBJ1-5; possible D gene TRBD1, 6 bases. Trimming removed 0 bases from V and 12 bases from J, with 9 bases in between. The CDR3 runs 12 residues. Germline CDR1 and CDR2: LNHNV and YYDKDF (reference sequence). The CDR3 region has the DNA TGTGCCACCAGCAGAGATACAGGGTTCCAGCATTTT. Its protein product is CATSRDTGFQHF.

V usage is TRBV29-1 and J usage is TRBJ2-7; TRBD2 agrees at 12 bases. Germline trimming cut 0 bases from V and 1 base from J; bases unmatched to any gene: 7. CDR3 length: 17 residues. Germline assignment: CDR1 SQVTM and CDR2 ANQGSEA. The chain's CDR3 is CSVEDSSGRAGSYEQYF. In nucleotides, the CDR3 is TGCAGCGTTGAAGATTCTAGCGGGAGGGCCGGATCCTACGAGCAGTACTTC.

This clone has just one count. This chain uses TRBV4-2 with TRBJ1-4; D is uncertain. Between the trimmed V and J ends, which lost 1 base and 5 bases, there was a span of 11 bases. This CDR3 spans 15 amino acids. The V gene's germline CDR1 is LGHNA and CDR2 YNFKEQ. CDR3 protein: CASSQGEEINEKLFF. In DNA form, the CDR3 reads TGTGCCAGCAGCCAAGGGGAAGAGATAAATGAAAAACTGTTTTTT.

V is TRBV19 and J is TRBJ1-2, with D possibly TRBD1 on 6 matching bases. Germline lookup yields CDR1 LNHDA and CDR2 SQIVND (reference sequence). Trimming pared 3 bases from V and 0 bases from J, leaving 14 bases between. CDR3 length: 16 residues. The CDR3 loop is CASSISLGGANYGYTF. DNA for the CDR3: TGTGCCAGTAGTATCTCCCTAGGGGGGGCTAACTATGGCTACACCTTC.

The chain carries TRBV11-2 and TRBJ1-2; no reliable D call. Germline loops: CDR1 SGHAT, CDR2 FQNNGV. The ends were cut back, 5 bases at V and 8 bases at J, with 18 bases in the middle. The CDR3 spans 14 residues. The chain's CDR3 is CASSLIGADRGYTF. CDR3 sequence (DNA): TGTGCCAGCAGCCTCATAGGTGCAGATCGAGGCTACACCTTC.

The genes are TRBV2 and TRBJ2-7, with D possibly being TRBD1 (6 bases). This CDR3 is 13 amino acids long. V shed 3 bases and J shed 7 bases, with 13 bases lying between them. Per the germline V gene, CDR1 is SNHLY and CDR2 is FYNNEI. CDR3 loop: CASSDQQGREQYF. The CDR3 region has the DNA TGTGCCAGCAGTGACCAACAGGGAAGGGAGCAGTACTTC.

This clone appeared once. The chain has TRBV19 and TRBJ1-5; D is undetermined. The CDR3 consists of 15 residues. Trimming cost V 2 bases and J 0 bases, with 8 bases left between them. From germline, CDR1 is LNHDA and CDR2 SQIVND (reference sequence). CDR3 in DNA: TGTGCCAGTAGTATAATGGTTTATAGCAATCAGCCCCAGCATTTT. It translates to CASSIMVYSNQPQHF.

V gene TRBV19 combines with J gene TRBJ1-4; no clear D. The CDR3 totals 14 residues. Trimming stripped 5 bases from V and 0 bases from J, with 7 bases between. Germline values: CDR1 LNHDA, CDR2 SQIVND (reference sequence). CDR3 amino acids: CASSGFATNEKLFF. In DNA form, the CDR3 reads TGTGCCAGTAGTGGCTTTGCAACTAATGAAAAACTGTTTTTT. The full variable domain, its missing parts supplied by reference TRBV19 and TRBJ1-4, is DGGITQSPKYLFRKEGQNVTLSCEQNLNHDAMYWYRQDPGQGLRLIYYSQIVNDFQKGDIAEGYSVSREKKESFPLTVTSAQKNPTAFYLCASSGFATNEKLFFGSGTQLSVL.

This clone has a single count. This chain uses TRBV11-3 with TRBJ1-1; D remains unclear. This CDR3 contains 15 residues. Germline-derived CDR1 and CDR2 are SGHNT and YENEEA. V dropped 0 bases and J dropped 3 bases, with 11 bases sitting between them. The CDR3 here is CASSLEGSADTEAFF. CDR3 in DNA: TGTGCCAGCAGCTTAGAAGGGAGCGCGGACACTGAAGCTTTCTTT.

V is TRBV7-3 and J is TRBJ2-3; D gene uncertain. The CDR3 runs to 17 residues. The germline gives CDR1 SGHTA, CDR2 FQGTGA. V dropped 4 bases and J dropped 0 bases, with 17 bases sitting between them. Written as DNA, the CDR3 is TGTGCCAGCAGCTCCCCAGTAGGGCAGACCAGCACAGATACGCAGTATTTT. It codes for CASSSPVGQTSTDTQYF.

This rearrangement joins TRBV2 to TRBJ1-1, with TRBD1 matching over 7 bases. J gave up 6 bases and V 2 bases, and 12 bases lay outside the gene matches. This CDR3 spans 16 amino acids. Germline CDR1 reads SNHLY; CDR2 reads FYNNEI. The CDR3 sequence: CASSERGPFSGPEAFF. The CDR3 bases are TGTGCCAGCAGTGAAAGGGGGCCCTTTTCGGGGCCTGAAGCTTTCTTT. Filled out from reference TRBV2 and TRBJ1-1, the complete variable domain reads EPEVTQTPSHQVTQMGQEVILRCVPISNHLYFYWYRQILGQKVEFLVSFYNNEISEKSEIFDDQFSVERPDGSNFTLKIRSTKLEDSAMYFCASSERGPFSGPEAFFGQGTRLTVV.

The chain employs TRBV5-1 and TRBJ1-1; D ambiguous. Trimming removed 4 bases from V and 1 base from J, with 8 bases in between. Germline CDR1 and CDR2: SGHRS and YFSETQ. The CDR3 contains 13 residues. DNA of the CDR3: TGCGCCAGCAGCCGCGGTCCGAACACTGAAGCTTTCTTT. Protein: CASSRGPNTEAFF.

This chain connects TRBV6-6 to TRBJ2-7; weak D call: TRBD2 (6 bases). Germline-derived CDR1 and CDR2 are MNHNY and SVGAGI (reference sequence). V was trimmed by 5 bases and J by 4 bases, leaving 18 bases between them. The CDR3 is 15 residues long. The CDR3 sequence is CASSGGLTSVYEQYF. The CDR3 DNA reads TGTGCCAGCAGTGGAGGACTAACGAGCGTGTACGAGCAGTACTTC.

This sequence joins TRBV10-1 and TRBJ2-3; D is perhaps TRBD1 or TRBD2 (7 bases each). This CDR3 region has 16 residues. Germline V gene data show CDR1 as WNHNN and CDR2 as SYGVQD (reference sequence). V was trimmed by 6 bases and J by 5 bases, leaving 21 bases between them. CDR3 DNA sequence: TGCGCCAGCAGGCCCCTGGGAGGGGGCGCCGGAGATACGCAGTATTTT. Protein product: CASRPLGGGAGDTQYF.

The chain has TRBV29-1 and TRBJ1-1, with D maybe TRBD1 (5 bases). Germline CDR1 SQVTM, CDR2 ANQGSEA. The CDR3 is 12 amino acids. V shed 4 bases and J shed 5 bases, with 11 bases lying between them. CDR3 residues: CSVVAGQTEAFF. DNA of the CDR3: TGCAGCGTTGTGGCGGGGCAAACTGAAGCTTTCTTT.

This chain joins TRBV6-2 or TRBV6-3 and TRBJ2-1, with 11 bases identical to TRBD2. Losses at the gene ends were 4 bases for V and 6 bases for J; bases not matched to a gene: 8. This CDR3 contains 16 residues. CDR1 and CDR2 (germline): MNHEY, SVGEGT. CDR3 nucleotide sequence: TGTGCCAGCAGTTCGCCCGGGACTAGCGGATCCAATGAGCAGTTCTTC. This encodes CASSSPGTSGSNEQFF.

A single count supports this clone. V and J are TRBV28 and TRBJ2-5, with a possible D match to TRBD1 (6 bases). The germline gives CDR1 MDHEN, CDR2 SYDVKM. The length of the CDR3 is 14 residues. Trimming took off 5 bases at V and 13 bases at J, with 23 bases between the two ends. The CDR3 spells CASSPGDKPPSGYF. In DNA, the CDR3 is TGTGCCAGCAGTCCCGGGGACAAGCCGCCCTCCGGGTACTTC.

This clone has just one count. CDR3 region: CASSKGVSNSPLHF. In nucleotides, the CDR3 is TGTGCCAGCAGCAAGGGGGTATCAAATTCACCCCTCCACTTT. The gene calls are TRBV6-5 and TRBJ1-6; TRBD1 might be the D (6 bases). The germline V gene has CDR1 MNHEY and CDR2 SVGAGI. The CDR3 is made up of 14 amino acids. Trimming shortened V by 6 bases and J by 7 bases, and 13 bases separated the two germline ends.

This rearrangement joins TRBV28 to TRBJ2-7; D is possibly TRBD2 (7 bases). The germline V gene has CDR1 MDHEN and CDR2 SYDVKM. V shed 7 bases and J shed 3 bases, with 16 bases lying between them. The CDR3 is made up of 14 amino acids. The CDR3 DNA reads TGTGCCAGCACTAGTGGCGGGGGCAGCTACGAGCAGTACTTC. It specifies CASTSGGGSYEQYF.

The chain uses TRBV4-3 and TRBJ2-2; D remains unclear. CDR3 length: 14 residues. V shed 1 base and J shed 6 bases, with 9 bases lying between them. Per germline, CDR1 LGHNA and CDR2 YSLEER. This chain's CDR3 is CASSQARNSGELFF. Written as DNA, the CDR3 is TGCGCCAGCAGCCAAGCACGAAATTCCGGGGAGCTGTTTTTT.

This clone was seen only a few times. J is TRBJ2-2 and V is TRBV6-4; D gene uncertain. CDR1 and CDR2 from the germline V gene are MRHNA and SNTAGT. The CDR3 covers 13 residues. V was pared by 2 bases and J by 3 bases, with 4 bases between. The CDR3 DNA sequence: TGTGCCAGCAGTGACACCGACACCGGGGAGCTGTTTTTT. Its translation is CASSDTDTGELFF.

The gene calls are TRBV13 and TRBJ2-2, with unresolved D. The CDR3 contains 13 residues. The germline V gene has CDR1 PRHDT and CDR2 FYEKMQ (reference sequence). V lost 5 bases and J 9 bases, leaving 13 bases between the germline ends. In DNA form, the CDR3 reads TGTGCCAGCAGCGACTTAAACTCCAGGGAGCTGTTTTTT. Translation: CASSDLNSRELFF.

The chain links TRBV7-8 to TRBJ2-1, with TRBD2 matching 13 bases. The V segment lost 5 bases and the J segment 3 bases; nucleotides outside the gene matches: 4. This CDR3 spans 16 amino acids. From germline, CDR1 is SGHVS and CDR2 FQNEAQ. CDR3 nucleotides: TGTGCCAGCAGCCCCCGGACTAGCGGGGGCTACAATGAGCAGTTCTTC. Its translation: CASSPRTSGGYNEQFF.

J is TRBJ1-3 and V is TRBV6-5; TRBD1 aligns across 7 bases. CDR1 MNHEY and CDR2 SVGAGI come from the germline V gene. V was pared by 6 bases and J by 0 bases, with 5 bases of the junction left unmatched. CDR3 length equals 15 residues. This chain's CDR3 is CASRRQGLSGNTIYF. The CDR3 DNA follows: TGTGCCAGCAGACGACAGGGTCTCTCTGGAAACACCATATATTTT.

The chain recombines TRBV4-3 with TRBJ1-2; maybe TRBD1 (5 bases). CDR3 length: 14 amino acids. V dropped 0 bases and J dropped 7 bases, with 12 bases sitting between them. Germline CDR1 and CDR2: LGHNA and YSLEER. CDR3 nucleotides: TGCGCCAGCAGCCAAGATTGGCAGGGTACTGGCTACACCTTC. Translated: CASSQDWQGTGYTF.

The chain carries TRBV2 and TRBJ1-2; maybe TRBD1 (6 bases). The CDR3 is made up of 14 amino acids. V lost 6 bases and J lost 2, with 13 bases in between. Germline values: CDR1 SNHLY, CDR2 FYNNEI. CDR3 in DNA: TGTGCCAGCAGCTACAGGGTTGCCAACTATGGCTACACCTTC. Its translation: CASSYRVANYGYTF.

The V call is TRBV7-8, the J call TRBJ1-2; 8 positions agree with TRBD1. Germline CDR1 SGHVS, CDR2 FQNEAQ. The CDR3 consists of 15 residues. Trimming removed 5 bases from V and 5 bases from J; junction bases left unmatched: 10. CDR3 sequence: CASSAFQGAGYGYTF. In DNA form, the CDR3 reads TGTGCCAGCAGCGCATTCCAGGGGGCGGGGTATGGCTACACCTTC.